This note documents a single T cell receptor beta chain sequence. TCRdb redid the calling of the RACE reads with MiXCR, one entry per CDR3 protein. The table shows 50,000 or so distinct CDR3 sequences, with about 10% occurring only once. These data belong to a study of human T cells and chemical hapten exposure. Whole-study context: Patients got weekly scalp diphenylcyclopropenone doses over the approximately 25-week study.

Time point of the sample: patch test 3, about 24 weeks after DPC sensitization. Treatment specified: therapeutic diphenylcyclopropenone sensitization with weekly scalp DPC. Germline trimming cut 7 bases from V and 4 bases from J; bases unmatched to any gene: 7. The CDR3 has 15 amino acids. The sequencing here drew on whole blood, taken in connection with sensitization to the hapten diphenylcyclopropenone (DPC). The chain couples TRBV12-3 or TRBV12-4 to TRBJ2-3, with 11 bases that match TRBD2. This TCR was recovered from a woman between 35 and 50 years old with alopecia areata. Some clones in this sample may be carry-over from other donors' samples. The CDR3 nucleotides read TGTGCCAGCACCTTGACTAGCGGGGTAGCAGATACGCAGTATTTT. Protein sequence: CASTLTSGVADTQYF.